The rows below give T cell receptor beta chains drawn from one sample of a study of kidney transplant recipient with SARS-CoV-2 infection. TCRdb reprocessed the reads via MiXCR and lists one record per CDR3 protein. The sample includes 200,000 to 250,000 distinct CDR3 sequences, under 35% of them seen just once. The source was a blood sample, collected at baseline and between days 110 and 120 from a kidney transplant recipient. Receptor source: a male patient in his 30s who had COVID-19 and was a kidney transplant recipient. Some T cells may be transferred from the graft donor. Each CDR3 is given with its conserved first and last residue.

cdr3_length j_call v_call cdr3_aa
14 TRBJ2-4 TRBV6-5 CAGTLSGRSGKQYF
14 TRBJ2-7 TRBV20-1 CSARSGTSSYEQYF
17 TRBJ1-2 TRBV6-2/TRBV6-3 CASSILVCTGKTYGYTF
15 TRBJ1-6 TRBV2 CASRDGTGDNSPLHF
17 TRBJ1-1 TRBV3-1 CASSGLLPISIRTEAFF
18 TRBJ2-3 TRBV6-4 CASSGTGTSGGGTDTQYF
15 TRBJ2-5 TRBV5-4 CASSTGRSSQETQYF
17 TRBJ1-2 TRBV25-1 CASSDIRELGKTYGYTF
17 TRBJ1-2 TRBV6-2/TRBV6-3 CASSIKCSIGKTYGYTF
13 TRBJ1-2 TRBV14 CASSQDQGHGYTF
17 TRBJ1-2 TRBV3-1 CASSLEITLRKTYGYTF
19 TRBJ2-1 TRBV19 CASSMFGLAGGRSYNEQFF
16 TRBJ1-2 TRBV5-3 CARKRGVVRKTYGYTF
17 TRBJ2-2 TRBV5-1 CASSLWGQGANTGELFF
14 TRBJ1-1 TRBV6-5 CASSNPRQGSEAFF
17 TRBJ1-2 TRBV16 CASSRERVVRKTYGYTF
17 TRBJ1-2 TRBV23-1 CASSAVMLRRKTYGYTF
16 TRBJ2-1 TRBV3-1 CASSRGAYSSYNEQFF
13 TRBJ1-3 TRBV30 CAWSVQGRNTIYF
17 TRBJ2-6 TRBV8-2 CGKTLRITQGRANVLTF
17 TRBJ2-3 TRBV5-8 CASSLGTSGRDTDTQYF
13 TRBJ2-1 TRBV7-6 CASSPIQGREQFF
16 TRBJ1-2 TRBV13 CASSTSTGGAFYGYTF
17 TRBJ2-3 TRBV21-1 CASSCTVATVMQDTQYF
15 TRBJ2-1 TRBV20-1 CSATPGVAPTHEQFF
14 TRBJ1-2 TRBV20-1 CSAPCGFPEGGYTF
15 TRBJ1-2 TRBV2 CASSSPGQGNYGYTF
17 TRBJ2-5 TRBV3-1 CANSGEIPISFSETQYF
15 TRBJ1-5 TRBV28 CASSFRGHSNQPQHF
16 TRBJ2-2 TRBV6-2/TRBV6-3 CASSYGGTSGSGELFF
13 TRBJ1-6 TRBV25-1 CASSEYLESPLHF